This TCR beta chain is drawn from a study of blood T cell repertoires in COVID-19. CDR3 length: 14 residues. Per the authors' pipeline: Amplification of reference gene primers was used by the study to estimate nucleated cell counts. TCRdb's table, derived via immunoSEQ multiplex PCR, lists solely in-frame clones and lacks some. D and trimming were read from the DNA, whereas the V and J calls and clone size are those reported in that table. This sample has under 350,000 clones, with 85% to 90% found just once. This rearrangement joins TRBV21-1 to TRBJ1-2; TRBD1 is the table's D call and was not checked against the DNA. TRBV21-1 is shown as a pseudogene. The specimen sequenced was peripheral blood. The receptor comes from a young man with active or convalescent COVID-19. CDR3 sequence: CASRFLGRAYGYTF. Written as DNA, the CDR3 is TGTGCCAGCCGATTTCTAGGCAGGGCCTATGGCTACACCTTC.